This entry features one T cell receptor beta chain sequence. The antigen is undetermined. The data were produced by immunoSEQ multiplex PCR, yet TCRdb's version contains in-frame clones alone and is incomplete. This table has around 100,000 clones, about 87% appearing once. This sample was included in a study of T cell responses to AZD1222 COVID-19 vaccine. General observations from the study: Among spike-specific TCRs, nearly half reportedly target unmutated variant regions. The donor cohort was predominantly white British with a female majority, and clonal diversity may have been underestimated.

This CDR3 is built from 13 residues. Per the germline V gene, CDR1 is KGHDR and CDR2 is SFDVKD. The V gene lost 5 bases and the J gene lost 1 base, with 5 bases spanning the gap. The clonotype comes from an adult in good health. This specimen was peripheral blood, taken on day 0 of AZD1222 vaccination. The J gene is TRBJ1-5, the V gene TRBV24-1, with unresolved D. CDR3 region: CATSVGSNQPQHF. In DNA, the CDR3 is TGTGCCACCAGTGTCGGGAGCAATCAGCCCCAGCATTTT.